These 7 T cell receptor beta chains were sequenced from one sample in a study of T cell changes during pregnancy in multiple sclerosis. Libraries were prepared by immunoSEQ multiplex PCR; TCRdb keeps only in-frame clonotypes and omits some of them. This table has fewer than 25,000 clones, 90% appearing once. Here the sequenced sample was CD8+ T cells from peripheral blood mononuclear cells, taken in the third trimester of pregnancy. Receptors originate from a female donor in good health, enrolled as a control in a pregnancy study.

The gene calls are TRBV7-9 and TRBJ2-7; 8 bases map to TRBD2. In germline, CDR1 is SEHNR, CDR2 FQNEAQ (reference sequence). V was pared by 5 bases and J by 7 bases, with 7 bases of the junction left unmatched. This CDR3 region has 13 residues. The CDR3: CASSPGLALEQYF. In DNA, the CDR3 is TGTGCCAGCAGCCCTGGACTAGCCCTTGAGCAGTACTTC. Using reference TRBV7-9 and TRBJ2-7 for the parts outside the CDR3, the full variable domain is DTGVSQNPRHKITKRGQNVTFRCDPISEHNRLYWYRQTLGQGPEFLTYFQNEAQLEKSRLLSDRFSAERPKGSFSTLEIQRTEQGDSAMYLCASSPGLALEQYFGPGTRLTVT.

This chain joins TRBV7-5 and TRBJ1-5; TRBD1, as called in the table, went unchecked against the DNA. TRBV7-5 is flagged as a pseudogene. The CDR3 is made up of 11 amino acids. CDR3 residues: CARSWGHPQHF. The CDR3 bases are TGTGCCAGAAGCTGGGGACACCCCCAGCATTTT.

Comments on this clone: Other DNA sequences from this sample encode an identical CDR3 as well. The V gene is TRBV6-5, the J gene TRBJ1-2, with D possibly being TRBD1 (6 bases). The V gene lost 0 bases and the J gene lost 6 bases, with 8 bases spanning the gap. The CDR3 consists of 13 residues. Germline-derived CDR1 and CDR2 are MNHEY and SVGAGI. CDR3 coding DNA: TGTGCCAGCAGTTACTCACAGGGCGATGGCTACACCTTC. Protein product: CASSYSQGDGYTF.

The genes are TRBV2 and TRBJ2-3, with TRBD2 identical over 8 bases. There are 13 residues in the CDR3. Unmatched junction bases numbered 9, after V lost 10 bases and J lost 6 bases. Germline CDR1 reads SNHLY; CDR2 reads FYNNEI. The CDR3 sequence: CATRPRGGDTQYF. The DNA for the CDR3 is TGTGCCACCCGCCCCCGGGGGGGCGATACGCAGTATTTT.

J is TRBJ2-7 and V is TRBV10-3, with no clear D. Germline CDR1 reads ENHRY; CDR2 reads SYGVKD. The V and J ends lost 8 bases and 2 bases respectively, with 16 bases between them. The CDR3 has 14 residues. The CDR3 loop is CAISLDITPYEQYF. CDR3 sequence (DNA): TGTGCCATCTCTCTCGACATAACTCCCTACGAGCAGTACTTC.

Here the CDR3 reads CASSFWGGQETQYF. In DNA form, the CDR3 reads TGTGCCAGCAGCTTTTGGGGCGGCCAAGAGACCCAGTACTTC. The chain uses TRBV11-1 and TRBJ2-5; a possible D gene is TRBD1 (5 bases). V lost 3 bases and J lost 1, with 9 bases in between. Germline assignment: CDR1 SGHAT and CDR2 FQDESV (reference sequence). The CDR3 extends over 14 amino acids.

This chain links TRBV29-1 with TRBJ2-6, with D unresolved. This CDR3 is built from 14 residues. Trimming cost V 7 bases and J 2 bases, with 12 bases left between them. CDR1 and CDR2 (germline): SQVTM, ANQGSEA. DNA of the CDR3: TGCAGCGCCCGCGCCGATACTGGGGCCAACGTCCTGACTTTC. Amino acids: CSARADTGANVLTF.